This T cell receptor beta chain emerged from a study of T cell changes during pregnancy in multiple sclerosis. A word on this clone: A junction end diverges from the germline sequence, so it may reflect a read error.

Sequencing was performed with immunoSEQ multiplex PCR; in TCRdb, only in-frame clones are kept and a portion is missing. The data contain about 58,000 clones, 93% of them singletons. CDR1 SQVTM and CDR2 ANQGSEA come from the germline V gene. This CDR3 has 14 residues. The sequence derives from a female donor with multiple sclerosis, enrolled in a pregnancy study. Material: CD8+ T cells from peripheral blood mononuclear cells, obtained in the second trimester of pregnancy. The genes are TRBV29-1 and TRBJ1-2; tentatively, D is TRBD1 (5 bases). The CDR3 loop reads CSVEARESYYGYTF. CDR3 DNA: TGCAGCGTGGAAGCCAGGGAATCCTACTATGGCTACACCTTC.